This T cell receptor (beta chain) was sequenced for a study of CD4 T cells in relation to SARS-CoV-2 and coronaviruses. Across the study: TCR beta CDR3s were sequenced after 10-day antigen culture of PBMCs. Study-level points and caveats: This crossreactivity analysis covered spike protein alone, no other viral proteins.

Concerning this clone: What it recognizes is unknown.

CD4+ T cells from unexposed donors were obtained before the COVID-19 pandemic (2011-2018). The cells were cultured for 10 days before CD4+ T cells were isolated. Cells permitting, SARS-CoV-2 S/N and four cold-coronavirus spikes were tested on unexposed-donor CD4+ T cells. PBMCs were plated at two million per well in IL-2-containing medium. The method was immunoSEQ multiplex PCR; TCRdb's version includes in-frame clones alone and lacks a portion of them. The sample includes 20,000 to 30,000 clones, approximately 82% of them seen just once. The TCR comes from a human donor in good health. What was sequenced was CD4+ T cells from PBMCs, cultured in vitro.

This CDR3 reads CASSSLAGGSHEQFF. CDR3 DNA: TGTGCCAGCAGCTCTCTAGCGGGAGGATCCCATGAGCAGTTCTTC. The chain couples TRBV7-3 to TRBJ2-1; 11 bases map to TRBD2. This CDR3 is built from 15 residues. After removal of 4 bases from V and 8 bases from J, the junction contained 7 bases not matched to a gene. CDR1 is SGHTA, CDR2 FQGTGA, per germline.